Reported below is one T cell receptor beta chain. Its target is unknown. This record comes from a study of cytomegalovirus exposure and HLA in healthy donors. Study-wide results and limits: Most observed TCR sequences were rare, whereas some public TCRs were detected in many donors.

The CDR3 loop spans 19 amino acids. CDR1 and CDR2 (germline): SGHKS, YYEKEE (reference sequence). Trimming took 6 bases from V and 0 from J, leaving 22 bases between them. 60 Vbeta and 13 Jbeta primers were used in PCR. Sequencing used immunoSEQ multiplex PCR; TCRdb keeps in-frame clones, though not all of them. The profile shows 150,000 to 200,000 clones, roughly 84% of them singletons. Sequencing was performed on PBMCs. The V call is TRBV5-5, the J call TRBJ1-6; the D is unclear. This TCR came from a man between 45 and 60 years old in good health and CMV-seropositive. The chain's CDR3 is CASTPKAGYGSSYNSPLHF. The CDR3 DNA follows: TGTGCCAGCACCCCAAAGGCGGGATATGGAAGCTCCTATAATTCACCCCTCCACTTT. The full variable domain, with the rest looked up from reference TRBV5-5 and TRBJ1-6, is DAGVTQSPTHLIKTRGQQVTLRCSPISGHKSVSWYQQVLGQGPQFIFQYYEKEERGRGNFPDRFSARQFPNYSSELNVNALLLGDSALYLCASTPKAGYGSSYNSPLHFGNGTRLTVT.